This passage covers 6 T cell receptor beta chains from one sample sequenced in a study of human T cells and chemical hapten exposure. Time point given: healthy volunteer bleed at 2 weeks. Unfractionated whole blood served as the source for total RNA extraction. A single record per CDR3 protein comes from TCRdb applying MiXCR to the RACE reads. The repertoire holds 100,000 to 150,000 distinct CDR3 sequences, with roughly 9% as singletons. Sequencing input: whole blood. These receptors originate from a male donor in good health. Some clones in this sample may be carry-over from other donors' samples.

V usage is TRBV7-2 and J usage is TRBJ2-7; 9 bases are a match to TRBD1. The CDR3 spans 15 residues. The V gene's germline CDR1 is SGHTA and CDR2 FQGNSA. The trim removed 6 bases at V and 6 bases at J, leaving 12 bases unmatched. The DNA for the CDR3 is TGTGCCAGCAGTTCTACCGACAGGGGGTTGCGCGAGCAGTACTTC. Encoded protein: CASSSTDRGLREQYF.

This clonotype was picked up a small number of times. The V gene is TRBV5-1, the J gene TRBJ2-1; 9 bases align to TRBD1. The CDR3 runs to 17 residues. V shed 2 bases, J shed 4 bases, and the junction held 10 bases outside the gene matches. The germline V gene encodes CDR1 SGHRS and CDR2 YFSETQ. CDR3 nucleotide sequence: TGCGCCAGCAGCTTTACCGTAACAGGGGGCGTGTACAATGAGCAGTTCTTC. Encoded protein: CASSFTVTGGVYNEQFF. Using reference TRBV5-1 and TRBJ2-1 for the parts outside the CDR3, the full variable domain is KAGVTQTPRYLIKTRGQQVTLSCSPISGHRSVSWYQQTPGQGLQFLFEYFSETQRNKGNFPGRFSGRQFSNSRSEMNVSTLELGDSALYLCASSFTVTGGVYNEQFFGPGTRLTVL.

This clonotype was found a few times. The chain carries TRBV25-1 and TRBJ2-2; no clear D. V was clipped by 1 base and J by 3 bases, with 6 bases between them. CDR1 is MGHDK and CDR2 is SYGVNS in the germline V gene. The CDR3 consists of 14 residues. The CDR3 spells CASSEFWDTGELFF. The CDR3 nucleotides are TGTGCCAGCAGTGAATTTTGGGACACCGGGGAGCTGTTTTTT.

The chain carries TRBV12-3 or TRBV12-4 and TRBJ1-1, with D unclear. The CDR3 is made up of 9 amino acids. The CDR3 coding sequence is TGTGCTACGGACACTGAAGCTTTCTTT. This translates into CATDTEAFF.

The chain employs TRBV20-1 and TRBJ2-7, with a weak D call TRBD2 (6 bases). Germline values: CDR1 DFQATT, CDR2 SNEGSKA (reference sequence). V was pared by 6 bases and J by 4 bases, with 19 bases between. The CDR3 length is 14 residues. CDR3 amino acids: CSAAGGPREYEQYF. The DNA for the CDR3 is TGCAGTGCCGCAGGTGGACCACGGGAGTACGAGCAGTACTTC.

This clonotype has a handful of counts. In DNA, the CDR3 is TGCAGCGTCTGGACTAGCGGGAACGAGAACACCGGGGAGCTGTTTTTT. Protein product: CSVWTSGNENTGELFF. The chain joins TRBV29-1 to TRBJ2-2; 12 nucleotides align to TRBD2. V trimming: 6 bases; J trimming: 1 base; junction bases outside the gene matches: 6. This CDR3 comprises 16 residues. The germline V gene has CDR1 SQVTM and CDR2 ANQGSEA.